The 24 T cell receptor beta chains below all came from one sample that was sequenced in a study of blood T cell repertoires in COVID-19. Sequenced by immunoSEQ multiplex PCR; TCRdb stores in-frame clones only, minus some. The table has over 600,000 clones, approximately 90% seen once. The sample comprised peripheral blood. These receptors were collected from a woman aged 18-35 years with acute or convalescent COVID-19.

This clone was counted once. This chain joins TRBV28 and TRBJ2-7; 8 nucleotides line up with TRBD1. Germline V CDR1 and CDR2: MDHEN, SYDVKM. V lost 6 bases and J lost 3; bases outside the gene matches: 10. The CDR3 spans 15 residues. Here the CDR3 reads CASSPPGQGIYEQYF. CDR3 nucleotide sequence: TGTGCCAGCAGCCCGCCCGGACAGGGTATCTACGAGCAGTACTTC. Using reference TRBV28 and TRBJ2-7 for the parts outside the CDR3, the full variable domain is DVKVTQSSRYLVKRTGEKVFLECVQDMDHENMFWYRQDPGLGLRLIYFSYDVKMKEKGDIPEGYSVSREKKERFSLILESASTNQTSMYLCASSPPGQGIYEQYFGPGTRLTVT.

V gene TRBV5-1 combines with J gene TRBJ1-2; 8 bases agree with TRBD1. The CDR3 is made up of 15 amino acids. V was pared by 4 bases and J by 1 base, with 6 bases of the junction left unmatched. Germline V gene lookup returns CDR1 SGHRS and CDR2 YFSETQ. The CDR3 is CASSPGQGRNYGYTF. CDR3 nucleotides: TGCGCCAGCAGCCCCGGACAGGGCCGTAACTATGGCTACACCTTC.

This chain joins TRBV5-4 and TRBJ1-2; 10 bases are shared with TRBD1. CDR1 SGHNT and CDR2 YYREEE come from the germline V gene (reference sequence). The CDR3 length is 13 residues. V was clipped by 6 bases and J by 8 bases; unmatched bases: 7. CDR3 residues: CASTNRDRGGYTF. CDR3 DNA sequence: TGTGCCAGCACCAATAGGGACAGGGGAGGCTACACCTTC.

The chain carries TRBV19 and TRBJ1-6; D is uncertain. This CDR3 is built from 13 residues. Per germline, CDR1 LNHDA and CDR2 SQIVND (reference sequence). The ends were cut back, 3 bases at V and 14 bases at J, with 14 bases in the middle. The DNA of the CDR3 is TGTGCCAGTAGTATCTCCCGAGTTTCGGCCCTCCACTTT. As protein: CASSISRVSALHF.

J is TRBJ2-7 and V is TRBV18; 13 nucleotides line up with TRBD2. The ends lost 3 bases at V and 2 bases at J; junction bases unmatched: 13. CDR3 length equals 19 residues. Looked up from germline, CDR1 is KGHSH and CDR2 is LQKENI. The CDR3 DNA reads TGTGCCAGCTCACCGGAGGGACACCGACTAGCGGGGGGTACCTACGAGCAGTACTTC. It encodes CASSPEGHRLAGGTYEQYF.

This clone showed up just once. V and J are TRBV30 and TRBJ2-7; no firm D call. The CDR3 extends over 15 amino acids. Germline V gives CDR1 GTSNPN, CDR2 SVGIG (reference sequence). The germline V and J ends were trimmed by 0 bases and 0 bases, with 12 bases remaining between them. CDR3 sequence reads: CAWSVPGLSSYEQYF. The CDR3 DNA follows: TGTGCCTGGAGTGTACCGGGTTTAAGCTCCTACGAGCAGTACTTC.

For this clone: Other DNA sequences in this sample translate to the same CDR3. The chain carries TRBV9 and TRBJ1-4, with TRBD1 as a possible D gene (5 bases). CDR1 and CDR2 (germline): SGDLS, YYNGEE. The germline V and J ends were trimmed by 4 bases and 7 bases, with 8 bases remaining between them. CDR3 length: 12 amino acids. The CDR3 loop reads CASSSRGEKLFF. For the CDR3, the DNA is TGTGCCAGCAGCTCAAGGGGTGAAAAACTGTTTTTT.

Concerning this clone: The sample carries other DNA sequences with the same CDR3. CDR3 coding DNA: TGTGCCAGCAGCCCCCCGACAGGGACTGGGGAGCTGTTTTTT. Translation: CASSPPTGTGELFF. This sequence joins TRBV7-9 and TRBJ2-2, with D possibly TRBD1 on 7 matching bases. The CDR3 loop spans 14 amino acids. Germline loops: CDR1 SEHNR, CDR2 FQNEAQ (reference sequence). V lost 5 bases, J lost 8 bases, and 15 bases lay in between.

The rearrangement links TRBV9 to TRBJ1-2; 7 nucleotides agree with TRBD1. CDR3 length: 19 amino acids. Germline loops: CDR1 SGDLS, CDR2 YYNGEE. J gave up 0 bases and V 1 base, and 15 bases lay outside the gene matches. For the CDR3, the DNA is TGTGCCAGCAGCGTATGGCCCCCCCCAGGGGGAAGTGCTAACTATGGCTACACCTTC. Its translation is CASSVWPPPGGSANYGYTF. The entire variable domain, with the rest obtained from reference TRBV9 and TRBJ1-2, is as follows: DSGVTQTPKHLITATGQRVTLRCSPRSGDLSVYWYQQSLDQGLQFLIQYYNGEERAKGNILERFSAQQFPDLHSELNLSSLELGDSALYFCASSVWPPPGGSANYGYTFGSGTRLTVV.

The V call is TRBV2, the J call TRBJ1-2, with D perhaps TRBD1 (5 bases). The CDR3 runs 14 residues. V was pared by 3 bases and J by 5 bases, with 13 bases between. The V gene's germline CDR1 is SNHLY and CDR2 FYNNEI. The CDR3 DNA reads TGTGCCAGCAGTGAGTTTTACAGGACGTATGGCTACACCTTC. This encodes CASSEFYRTYGYTF.

The genes are TRBV19 and TRBJ2-3; D ambiguous. The germline V gene has CDR1 LNHDA and CDR2 SQIVND (reference sequence). The V gene lost 7 bases and the J gene lost 2 bases, with 13 bases spanning the gap. The CDR3 loop spans 14 amino acids. CDR3 nucleotides: TGTGCCAGTAAGCCTCGACTCTCCACAGATACGCAGTATTTT. It specifies CASKPRLSTDTQYF.

The chain links TRBV9 to TRBJ2-6; D gene unclear. Germline CDR1 is SGDLS and CDR2 is YYNGEE. V lost 5 bases and J lost 4, with 4 bases in between. The CDR3 spans 12 residues. The DNA of the CDR3 is TGTGCCAGCAGTCTGGGGGCCAACGTCCTGACTTTC. Its protein product is CASSLGANVLTF.

This chain connects TRBV6-1 to TRBJ1-2; tentative D call: TRBD1 (5 bases). Germline CDR1 reads MNHNS; CDR2 reads SASEGT. Trimming took 2 bases from V and 4 from J, leaving 20 bases between them. This CDR3 has 17 amino acids. CDR3 residues: CASSEYGEDTSIYGYTF. CDR3 nucleotides: TGTGCCAGCAGTGAATATGGGGAGGACACCTCTATCTATGGCTACACCTTC.

This clone was detected once. This chain connects TRBV30 to TRBJ1-1; the match to TRBD1 covers 9 bases. The CDR3 extends over 15 amino acids. V was pared by 3 bases and J by 4 bases, with 9 bases of the junction left unmatched. Per germline, CDR1 GTSNPN and CDR2 SVGIG (reference sequence). The CDR3 DNA reads as TGTGCCTGGAGCTGGGGAGGACAGGGGACCACTGAAGCTTTCTTT. It translates to CAWSWGGQGTTEAFF.

The J gene is TRBJ2-7, the V gene TRBV4-3, with D maybe TRBD1 (6 bases). Per germline, CDR1 LGHNA and CDR2 YSLEER. This CDR3 has 15 amino acids. Trimming took 1 base from V and 0 from J, leaving 10 bases between them. CDR3 coding DNA: TGCGCCAGCAGCCAAGCGACAGGACCCTCCTACGAGCAGTACTTC. This translates into CASSQATGPSYEQYF.

The rearrangement joins TRBV9 to TRBJ2-7, with a possible D match to TRBD1 (5 bases). Germline V CDR1 and CDR2: SGDLS, YYNGEE. The CDR3 spans 15 residues. Deletions cut 4 bases from V and 4 bases from J, with 18 bases between. The CDR3 bases are TGTGCCAGCAGCCCCCAGGTCGGCAGGGCGTACGAGCAGTACTTC. Protein: CASSPQVGRAYEQYF.

V gene TRBV29-1 combines with J gene TRBJ1-1; TRBD1 matches 7 bases. Germline V lookup: CDR1 SQVTM, CDR2 ANQGSEA. With V trimmed by 8 bases and J by 4 bases, 7 bases remained unmatched. The CDR3 is 12 residues long. This CDR3 is CSSPRGPTEAFF. In DNA, the CDR3 is TGCAGCTCCCCTAGGGGGCCCACTGAAGCTTTCTTT.

The gene calls are TRBV10-2 and TRBJ2-1; D unresolved. This CDR3 has 11 amino acids. Germline V gives CDR1 WSHSY, CDR2 SAAADI. The ends were cut back, 6 bases at V and 4 bases at J, with 4 bases in the middle. This CDR3 reads CASRTYNEQFF. The CDR3 coding sequence is TGCGCCAGCAGAACTTACAATGAGCAGTTCTTC.

This chain uses TRBV9 with TRBJ2-2; TRBD2 matches at 7 bases. Germline trimming cut 5 bases from V and 0 bases from J; bases unmatched to any gene: 10. CDR1 and CDR2 from the germline V gene are SGDLS and YYNGEE. The CDR3 is 17 residues long. The CDR3 coding sequence is TGTGCCAGCAGTTCAGGTAATAGCGGGTCGAACACCGGGGAGCTGTTTTTT. It yields the protein CASSSGNSGSNTGELFF.

The V call is TRBV5-4, the J call TRBJ2-2, with 7 positions matching TRBD1. Germline V gene lookup returns CDR1 SGHNT and CDR2 YYREEE (reference sequence). This CDR3 has 15 amino acids. V lost 4 bases and J lost 4; bases outside the gene matches: 7. This CDR3 reads CASSDRGQITGELFF. In DNA, the CDR3 is TGTGCCAGCAGCGATCGGGGACAGATCACCGGGGAGCTGTTTTTT.

The chain uses TRBV6-5 and TRBJ1-1; weak D call: TRBD1 (5 bases). The germline gives CDR1 MNHEY, CDR2 SVGAGI. Deletions cut 2 bases from V and 4 bases from J, with 11 bases between. The CDR3 contains 14 residues. CDR3 bases: TGTGCCAGCAGTTACCGGCGGGGGTCCACTGAAGCTTTCTTT. Amino acids: CASSYRRGSTEAFF.

The chain carries TRBV3-1 (or the pseudogene TRBV3-2) and TRBJ1-5; unclear D gene. The V and J ends lost 4 bases and 11 bases respectively, with 21 bases between them. CDR3 length: 15 residues. Germline CDR1 LGHDT, CDR2 YNNKEL (reference sequence). For the CDR3, the DNA is TGTGCCAGCAGCCCCTCGGCAGGTCCAACCGGGACCCAGCATTTT. This encodes CASSPSAGPTGTQHF.

The gene calls are TRBV4-3 and TRBJ2-1, with a tentative D call TRBD2 (6 bases). V was cut by 1 base and J by 6 bases, with 16 bases left in between. This CDR3 is 16 amino acids long. Germline values: CDR1 LGHNA, CDR2 YSLEER. CDR3 coding DNA: TGCGCCAGCAGCCAAGGGGGAGGCCAACCAGCCAATGAGCAGTTCTTC. Protein product: CASSQGGGQPANEQFF.

This chain connects TRBV19 to TRBJ2-2; a possible D gene is TRBD2 (7 bases). The V and J ends lost 10 bases and 1 base respectively, with 13 bases between them. The CDR3 contains 14 residues. The germline V gene has CDR1 LNHDA and CDR2 SQIVND (reference sequence). CDR3 DNA sequence: TGTGCCACGCGGGAGACAGGGAACACCGGGGAGCTGTTTTTT. Its protein is CATRETGNTGELFF.